The 26 T cell receptor beta chains below all came from one sample that was sequenced in a study of blood T cell repertoires in COVID-19. Assay used: immunoSEQ multiplex PCR; TCRdb lists only in-frame clones, some missing. Here the sample spans about 120,000 clones, approximately 83% being singletons. Specimen: peripheral blood. The receptors were gathered from a man older than 75 with acute or convalescent COVID-19.

The gene calls are TRBV6-5 and TRBJ1-5; maybe TRBD1 (5 bases). The V gene's germline CDR1 is MNHEY and CDR2 SVGAGI. The germline V and J ends were trimmed by 4 bases and 0 bases, with 13 bases remaining between them. The CDR3 totals 16 residues. The CDR3: CASSSPAGHSNQPQHF. Written as DNA, the CDR3 is TGTGCCAGCAGTTCCCCGGCAGGGCATAGCAATCAGCCCCAGCATTTT.

V is TRBV2 and J is TRBJ1-2, with D unclear. The ends were cut back, 6 bases at V and 5 bases at J, with 10 bases in the middle. The CDR3 has 12 amino acids. CDR1 and CDR2 from the germline V gene are SNHLY and FYNNEI. The CDR3 loop is CASRSAGYGYTF. CDR3 nucleotides: TGTGCCAGCAGAAGCGCGGGATATGGCTACACCTTC.

The chain uses TRBV3-1 (or the pseudogene TRBV3-2) and TRBJ1-1; D gene ambiguous. Germline CDR1 is LGHDT and CDR2 is YNNKEL (reference sequence). The V end lost 2 bases, the J end lost 13 bases, and 23 bases lay between the germline ends. The CDR3 covers 15 residues. The DNA for the CDR3 is TGTGCCAGCAGCCAACACCAGACGGGGATCAGTCGGGGTTTCTTT. As protein: CASSQHQTGISRGFF.

J is TRBJ1-3 and V is TRBV6-5, with 7 positions matching TRBD1. CDR3 length: 14 residues. CDR1 is MNHEY and CDR2 is SVGAGI in the germline V gene. After removal of 7 bases from V and 6 bases from J, the junction contained 9 bases not matched to a gene. Here the CDR3 reads CASMLDRAENTIYF. The CDR3 coding sequence is TGTGCCAGCATGCTAGACAGGGCGGAAAACACCATATATTTT.

This chain uses TRBV6-5 with TRBJ1-5, with D tentatively TRBD1 (6 bases). This CDR3 contains 14 residues. Germline loops: CDR1 MNHEY, CDR2 SVGAGI. Trimming cost V 6 bases and J 0 bases, with 9 bases left between them. Here the CDR3 reads CASRGAASNQPQHF. In DNA form, the CDR3 reads TGTGCCAGCAGGGGGGCGGCTAGCAATCAGCCCCAGCATTTT.

The rearrangement links TRBV5-1 to TRBJ1-2, with D unclear. Trimming pared 1 base from V and 3 bases from J, leaving 13 bases between. Germline-derived CDR1 and CDR2 are SGHRS and YFSETQ. This CDR3 has 15 residues. CDR3 nucleotide sequence: TGCGCCAGCAGCTTGCTTGCGGCCCAAGACTATGGCTACACCTTC. Translation gives CASSLLAAQDYGYTF.

The chain links TRBV9 to TRBJ2-3, with 10 bases aligning to TRBD2. Germline V gene sequence: CDR1 SGDLS, CDR2 YYNGEE. V lost 1 base and J lost 12; bases outside the gene matches: 5. The CDR3 loop spans 13 amino acids. The CDR3 region has the DNA TGTGCCAGCAGCGTAAAGCGGGAGGGCCCCCAGTATTTT. This sequence encodes CASSVKREGPQYF.

V is TRBV28 and J is TRBJ1-5, with 9 bases identical to TRBD1. CDR1 MDHEN and CDR2 SYDVKM come from the germline V gene. Trimming removed 6 bases from V and 6 bases from J; junction bases left unmatched: 9. The CDR3 has 15 amino acids. The CDR3 nucleotides read TGTGCCAGCAGATCGCCAACAGGGGGCGGTCAGCCCCAGCATTTT. As protein: CASRSPTGGGQPQHF.

The chain carries TRBV10-3 and TRBJ2-3, with 8 bases aligning to TRBD2. Trimming took 10 bases from V and 0 from J; bases not matched to a gene: 6. The CDR3 loop spans 14 amino acids. From germline, CDR1 is ENHRY and CDR2 SYGVKD. CDR3 bases: TGTGCCACTTGGACTAGCAGCAGCACAGATACGCAGTATTTT. Amino acids: CATWTSSSTDTQYF.

V and J are TRBV9 and TRBJ1-2, with D possibly being TRBD1 (5 bases). V lost 3 bases, J lost 1 base, and 7 bases lay in between. Germline V gene sequence: CDR1 SGDLS, CDR2 YYNGEE. This CDR3 is 13 amino acids long. The CDR3 loop is CASSGGDNYGYTF. DNA for the CDR3: TGTGCCAGCAGCGGGGGGGATAACTATGGCTACACCTTC.

The chain combines TRBV19 with TRBJ2-7, with 13 bases identical to TRBD2. The germline gives CDR1 LNHDA, CDR2 SQIVND (reference sequence). The ends lost 3 bases at V and 5 bases at J; junction bases unmatched: 7. The CDR3 covers 16 residues. CDR3 sequence: CASSIGLAGDTHEQYF. The CDR3 DNA reads TGTGCCAGTAGTATCGGACTAGCGGGAGATACCCACGAGCAGTACTTC. Drawing the rest from reference TRBV19 and TRBJ2-7, the complete variable domain is DGGITQSPKYLFRKEGQNVTLSCEQNLNHDAMYWYRQDPGQGLRLIYYSQIVNDFQKGDIAEGYSVSREKKESFPLTVTSAQKNPTAFYLCASSIGLAGDTHEQYFGPGTRLTVT.

The chain's CDR3 is CASSLAAGLDEKLFF. The CDR3 region has the DNA TGCGCCAGCAGCTTGGCGGCAGGGCTGGATGAAAAACTGTTTTTT. The J gene is TRBJ1-4, the V gene TRBV5-1; possible D gene TRBD1, 5 bases. Trimming removed 0 bases at V and 6 bases at J, with 12 bases between. CDR3 length: 15 amino acids. Germline lookup yields CDR1 SGHRS and CDR2 YFSETQ.

The J gene is TRBJ1-2, the V gene TRBV12-2; the table's D call TRBD1 went unverified against the DNA. TRBV12-2 represents a pseudogene. CDR3 length: 18 residues. The CDR3, as DNA: TGTGCAAGTCGCTCGGGCCGGCGGTTGGTCGTCGGACATTATGGCTACACCTTC. Translated: CASRSGRRLVVGHYGYTF.

This clone has just a few counts. CDR3 in amino acids: CASSLKQGGAYEQYF. CDR3 nucleotide sequence: TGCGCCAGCAGCTTGAAACAGGGTGGGGCCTACGAGCAGTACTTC. The chain is built from TRBV5-1 and TRBJ2-7; D perhaps matches TRBD1 (6 bases). Germline values: CDR1 SGHRS, CDR2 YFSETQ. The CDR3 runs to 15 residues. V shed 1 base and J shed 2 bases, with 13 bases lying between them.

V usage is TRBV28 and J usage is TRBJ2-3; D is perhaps TRBD2 (6 bases). CDR1 MDHEN and CDR2 SYDVKM come from the germline V gene. Trimming took 7 bases from V and 6 from J, leaving 26 bases between them. The CDR3 is 17 amino acids. The CDR3 protein is CASNPGWVAEKRDTQYF. The CDR3 bases are TGTGCCAGCAATCCCGGCTGGGTAGCGGAAAAACGGGATACGCAGTATTTT.

Only one count was recorded for this clone. This chain joins TRBV30 and TRBJ1-2; D is possibly TRBD1 (6 bases). The ends were cut back, 1 base at V and 2 bases at J, with 23 bases in the middle. Per germline, CDR1 GTSNPN and CDR2 SVGIG (reference sequence). CDR3 length equals 18 residues. DNA for the CDR3: TGTGCCTGGAGTGGAAAAGTACGGGACAAAAATCTAAACTATGGCTACACCTTC. This codes for CAWSGKVRDKNLNYGYTF.

The chain couples TRBV5-1 to TRBJ2-3, with TRBD2 identical over 8 bases. This CDR3 is 16 amino acids long. Germline CDR1 SGHRS, CDR2 YFSETQ. V shed 4 bases, J shed 0 bases, and the junction held 7 bases outside the gene matches. The CDR3 DNA is TGCGCCAGCAGCGACGGGCGGGGGGTGAGCACAGATACGCAGTATTTT. This translates into CASSDGRGVSTDTQYF.

This chain joins TRBV28 and TRBJ1-1, with D maybe TRBD1 (5 bases). With 2 bases removed from V and 9 bases from J, the gap between germline ends came to 13 bases. The CDR3 has 13 residues. Germline values: CDR1 MDHEN, CDR2 SYDVKM. CDR3 DNA sequence: TGTGCCAGCAGTTTACCACAGGTCCCCAAAGCTTTCTTT. As protein: CASSLPQVPKAFF.

The V and J genes are TRBV16 and TRBJ1-5; 7 bases are shared with TRBD1. J lost 3 bases, V lost 2 bases, and 7 bases had no gene match. The CDR3 is 16 residues long. Germline assignment: CDR1 KGHSY and CDR2 FQNENV. CDR3 region: CASSQPGQSLNQPQHF. The DNA for the CDR3 is TGTGCCAGCAGCCAACCGGGACAGTCACTCAATCAGCCCCAGCATTTT.

The chain uses TRBV9 and TRBJ2-2; D not certain. V shed 3 bases and J shed 5 bases, with 11 bases lying between them. CDR1 and CDR2 (germline): SGDLS, YYNGEE. The CDR3 extends over 14 amino acids. The CDR3 protein is CASSASTRTGELFF. The CDR3 DNA reads as TGTGCCAGCAGCGCTTCTACCCGTACCGGGGAGCTGTTTTTT.

CDR3: CASSESRSTDTQYF. CDR3 bases: TGTGCCAGCAGTGAATCTCGGAGCACAGATACGCAGTATTTT. The rearrangement links TRBV6-1 to TRBJ2-3; D not certain. Germline assignment: CDR1 MNHNS and CDR2 SASEGT. There are 14 residues in the CDR3. The V end was cut by 2 bases, the J end by 0 bases, with 6 bases between.

The V gene is TRBV7-9, the J gene TRBJ1-2; no clear D. CDR3 length equals 14 residues. V was shortened by 0 bases and J by 7 bases, with 12 bases between the two germline ends. CDR1 is SEHNR and CDR2 is FQNEAQ in the germline V gene (reference sequence). CDR3 sequence: CASSLAPGAGGYTF. For the CDR3, the DNA is TGTGCCAGCAGCTTAGCTCCAGGCGCGGGTGGCTACACCTTC. The whole variable domain, remainder taken from reference TRBV7-9 and TRBJ1-2, is DTGVSQNPRHKITKRGQNVTFRCDPISEHNRLYWYRQTLGQGPEFLTYFQNEAQLEKSRLLSDRFSAERPKGSFSTLEIQRTEQGDSAMYLCASSLAPGAGGYTFGSGTRLTVV.

This clone was detected once. This rearrangement joins TRBV23-1 to TRBJ1-4, with D uncertain. TRBV23-1 is known as an ORF, though its function is uncertain. Trimming left V 8 bases short and J 0 bases short, with 16 bases between. This CDR3 has 16 amino acids. The CDR3 here is CASGGRSPTTNEKLFF. CDR3 nucleotide sequence: TGCGCCAGCGGTGGAAGGAGCCCTACAACTAATGAAAAACTGTTTTTT.

The genes are TRBV5-4 and TRBJ2-7; D gene uncertain. The CDR3 consists of 13 residues. V lost 4 bases and J lost 4, with 12 bases in between. The germline CDR1 and CDR2 sequences are SGHNT and YYREEE (reference sequence). CDR3: CASSAVENYEQYF. The CDR3 bases are TGTGCCAGCAGCGCAGTCGAAAATTACGAGCAGTACTTC.

This clone showed up just once. The chain carries TRBV6-5 and TRBJ1-6, with TRBD1 matching 8 bases. Germline V gene data show CDR1 as MNHEY and CDR2 as SVGAGI. This CDR3 is built from 12 residues. V was pared by 5 bases and J by 19 bases, with 10 bases of the junction left unmatched. The CDR3, as DNA: TGTGCCAGCAGTCAGGGACAGGTCCGGGGGCACTTT. Its protein is CASSQGQVRGHF.

This chain uses TRBV18 with TRBJ2-7; 9 nucleotides align to TRBD2. The CDR3 is 15 residues long. The germline gives CDR1 KGHSH, CDR2 LQKENI. The ends lost 0 bases at V and 4 bases at J; junction bases unmatched: 4. This CDR3 reads CASSPPGGGAYEQYF. The CDR3 DNA reads TGTGCCAGCTCACCACCGGGCGGGGGGGCTTACGAGCAGTACTTC.